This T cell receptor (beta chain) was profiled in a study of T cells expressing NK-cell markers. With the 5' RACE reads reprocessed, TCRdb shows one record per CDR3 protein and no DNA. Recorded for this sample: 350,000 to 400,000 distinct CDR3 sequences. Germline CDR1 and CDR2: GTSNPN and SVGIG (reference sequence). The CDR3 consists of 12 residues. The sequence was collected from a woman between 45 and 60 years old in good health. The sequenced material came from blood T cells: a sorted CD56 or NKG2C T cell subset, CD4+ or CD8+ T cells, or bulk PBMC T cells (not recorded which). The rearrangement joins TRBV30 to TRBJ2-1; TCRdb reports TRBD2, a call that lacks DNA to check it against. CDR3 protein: CAWSLGLPGQFF.